This is a list of T cell receptor beta chains from one sample in a study of CD4 and CD8 cells across lung adenocarcinoma regions. Each CDR3 protein gets one entry after TCRdb re-called the PCR reads with MiXCR. The sample shows 3,200 or so distinct CDR3 sequences, 55% to 65% of them seen only once. Sequencing was carried out using CD8+ T cells from the margin of a lung tumor. Source of these receptors: a female donor with lung adenocarcinoma. The CD4 and CD8 labels of this study may be unreliable. CDR3s include the opening cysteine and the closing phenylalanine or tryptophan. The order of the fields is CDR3 length, V gene, D gene, clone size, J gene, CDR3 protein, CDR3 DNA. D genes are given only for firm matches. Not all rows give a size; the values are once, few, many and, for expanded clones, a class.

14	TRBV7-9	TRBD2	-	TRBJ2-3	CASSFGGAQDTQYF	TGTGCCAGCAGCTTCGGGGGGGCGCAAGATACGCAGTATTTT
11	TRBV6-1	-	large	TRBJ2-5	CASSEGETQYF	TGTGCCAGCAGTGAAGGGGAGACCCAGTACTTC
15	TRBV6-1	TRBD2	-	TRBJ2-1	CASSVAGSSYNEQFF	TGTGCCAGCAGCGTAGCGGGCAGCTCCTACAATGAGCAGTTCTTC
17	TRBV6-1	-	-	TRBJ2-7	CASRRGLGFGDSYEQYF	TGTGCCAGCAGGCGGGGCCTGGGTTTTGGAGACTCCTACGAGCAGTACTTC
18	TRBV6-1	TRBD2	few	TRBJ2-1	CASTDTWRLVAGGVEQFF	TGTGCCAGCACCGATACCTGGAGGTTGGTAGCGGGAGGTGTTGAGCAGTTCTTC
15	TRBV6-1	-	-	TRBJ1-5	CASSEPQYSNQPQHF	TGTGCCAGCAGTGAACCGCAGTATAGCAATCAGCCCCAGCATTTT
14	TRBV6-1	-	few	TRBJ2-3	CASSEARETDTQYF	TGTGCCAGCAGTGAAGCTCGAGAGACAGATACGCAGTATTTT
15	TRBV6-1	TRBD1	-	TRBJ2-7	CASRFRDSDYYEQYF	TGTGCCAGCAGATTCCGGGACAGCGACTACTACGAGCAGTACTTC
15	TRBV6-5	-	-	TRBJ2-1	CASSSSGATYNEQFF	TGTGCCAGCAGTTCCTCAGGGGCGACTTACAATGAGCAGTTCTTC
15	TRBV6-1	TRBD1	-	TRBJ2-7	CASSESLGQPWEQYF	TGTGCCAGCAGTGAATCGTTGGGACAGCCTTGGGAGCAGTACTTC
17	TRBV11-3	-	-	TRBJ2-7	CASSLDQSRLSSYEQYF	TGTGCCAGCAGCTTAGATCAAAGCAGGCTTAGCTCCTACGAGCAGTACTTC
15	TRBV6-1	TRBD1	-	TRBJ2-7	CASRSGTGPTYEQYF	TGTGCCAGCAGATCCGGGACAGGGCCTACCTACGAGCAGTACTTC
15	TRBV4-3	TRBD2	-	TRBJ2-7	CASSQDGGRAGEQYF	TGCGCCAGCAGCCAAGATGGCGGGAGGGCTGGCGAGCAGTACTTC
15	TRBV6-1	TRBD1	once	TRBJ2-1	CASTLRDRGHNEQFF	TGTGCCAGCACCCTCCGGGACAGGGGTCACAATGAGCAGTTCTTC
12	TRBV6-1	-	-	TRBJ2-3	CASSPRSNTQYF	TGTGCCAGCAGCCCCAGGAGTAATACGCAGTATTTT
14	TRBV6-1	-	-	TRBJ2-4	CASSEQGAKNIQYF	TGTGCCAGCAGTGAACAGGGAGCCAAAAACATTCAGTACTTC
15	TRBV6-1	TRBD1	-	TRBJ1-6	CASEGQGFYNSPLHF	TGTGCCAGCGAAGGACAGGGGTTCTATAATTCACCCCTCCACTTT
12	TRBV12-3/TRBV12-4	TRBD1	-	TRBJ2-1	CASGQGMGEQFF	TGTGCCAGCGGACAGGGGATGGGCGAGCAGTTCTTC
15	TRBV11-2	-	-	TRBJ2-1	CASSFLSGKYNEQFF	TGTGCCAGCAGCTTTCTCTCGGGGAAATACAATGAGCAGTTCTTC
13	TRBV6-1	-	-	TRBJ2-5	CASRGTESWTQYF	TGTGCCAGCAGAGGGACGGAGAGTTGGACCCAGTACTTC
16	TRBV30	-	few	TRBJ2-1	CAWTQSLKVAYNEQFF	TGTGCCTGGACTCAGTCACTTAAAGTCGCCTACAATGAGCAGTTCTTC
15	TRBV11-2	TRBD1	-	TRBJ1-2	CASSSWDRGNYGYTF	TGTGCCAGCAGCTCATGGGACAGGGGTAACTATGGCTACACCTTC
14	TRBV27	-	-	TRBJ1-1	CASSLFESNTEAFF	TGTGCCAGCAGTTTATTCGAATCGAACACTGAAGCTTTCTTT
10	TRBV6-1	-	large	TRBJ2-5	CASSDITQYF	TGTGCCAGCAGCGACATCACCCAGTACTTC
14	TRBV6-1	-	-	TRBJ2-2	CASSEGSNTGELFF	TGTGCCAGCAGTGAAGGCAGCAACACCGGGGAGCTGTTTTTT
16	TRBV6-1	TRBD1	-	TRBJ1-2	CASSEEGAAPNYGYTF	TGTGCCAGCAGTGAGGAGGGGGCGGCTCCTAACTATGGCTACACCTTC